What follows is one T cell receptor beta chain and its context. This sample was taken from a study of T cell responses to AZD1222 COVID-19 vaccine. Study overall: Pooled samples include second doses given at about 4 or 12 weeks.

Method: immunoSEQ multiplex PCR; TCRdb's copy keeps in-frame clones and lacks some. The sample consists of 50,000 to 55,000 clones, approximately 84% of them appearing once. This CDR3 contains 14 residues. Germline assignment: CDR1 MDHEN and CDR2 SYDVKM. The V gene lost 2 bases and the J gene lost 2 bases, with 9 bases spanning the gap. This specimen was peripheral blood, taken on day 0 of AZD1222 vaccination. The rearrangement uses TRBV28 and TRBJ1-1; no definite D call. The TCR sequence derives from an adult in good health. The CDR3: CASSLEEVNTEAFF. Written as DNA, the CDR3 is TGTGCCAGCAGTTTAGAGGAGGTTAACACTGAAGCTTTCTTT.